These 25 T cell receptor beta chains came from one sample sequenced in a study of blood T cell repertoires in COVID-19 (TCRdb year 2020). The method behind the library was the immunoSEQ multiplex PCR assay. This is the immuneACCESS table as TCRdb keeps it, with only in-frame sequences that have V and J called. A part of the clones is gone; compared with another copy, unresolved V genes explain less than half, and the rest is unexplained. For this sample there are about 480,000 clones; more than 75% appear just once. The ten largest clonotypes hold less than 2% of the sample. The specimen was PBMCs or T cells enriched from blood (not recorded which). These receptors were taken from a woman in her thirties or forties who had recovered from COVID-19.

The rearrangement joins TRBV12-3 or TRBV12-4 to TRBJ2-3; D unclear. Trimming took 6 bases from V and 1 from J, leaving 8 bases between them. The CDR3 is 13 residues long. The CDR3 DNA reads TGTGCCAGCAGCACTCATGGCACAGATACGCAGTATTTT. It yields the protein CASSTHGTDTQYF.

This rearrangement joins TRBV29-1 to TRBJ2-1; 7 bases are shared with TRBD1. Looked up from germline, CDR1 is SQVTM and CDR2 is ANQGSEA. V shed 5 bases, J shed 5 bases, and the junction held 9 bases outside the gene matches. CDR3 length equals 14 residues. The CDR3 nucleotides are TGCAGCGTTCAGGGGGACCAGAAACACAATGAGCAGTTCTTC. Translating gives CSVQGDQKHNEQFF.

The chain has TRBV5-1 and TRBJ2-1; 15 nucleotides match TRBD2. J was trimmed by 4 bases and V by 4 bases; bases with no gene match: 6. The CDR3 is 17 residues long. CDR1 SGHRS and CDR2 YFSETQ come from the germline V gene. CDR3 bases: TGCGCCAGCAGCCTGGGACTAGCGGGAGGAGAGTACAATGAGCAGTTCTTC. It yields the protein CASSLGLAGGEYNEQFF.

The chain links TRBV4-1 to TRBJ1-3, with a tentative D call TRBD1 (5 bases). Germline CDR1 and CDR2: MGHRA and YSYEKL. This CDR3 contains 18 residues. V shed 0 bases and J shed 0 bases, with 15 bases lying between them. The DNA for the CDR3 is TGCGCCAGCAGCCAAGATTCGGGAGGGGCAAGCTCTGGAAACACCATATATTTT. Translating it yields CASSQDSGGASSGNTIYF.

The genes are TRBV18 and TRBJ2-5; TRBD1 matches at 7 bases. Germline CDR1 and CDR2: KGHSH and LQKENI. The CDR3 contains 20 residues. Losses at the gene ends were 0 bases for V and 4 bases for J; bases not matched to a gene: 20. CDR3 in amino acids: CASSPPFHHGLRHRGETQYF. The CDR3 bases are TGTGCCAGCTCACCACCGTTCCATCATGGACTCAGACACAGGGGAGAGACCCAGTACTTC.

This clone was found a few times. The chain is built from TRBV4-3 and TRBJ1-1; the D gene is possibly TRBD1 (6 bases). The CDR3 has 17 residues. Trimming left V 0 bases short and J 0 bases short, with 14 bases between. Germline CDR1 reads LGHNA; CDR2 reads YSLEER. The CDR3 DNA reads as TGCGCCAGCAGCCAAGACGGGAGGACAGCGATGAACACTGAAGCTTTCTTT. Amino acids: CASSQDGRTAMNTEAFF.

This clone was observed a single time. This sequence joins TRBV4-3 and TRBJ1-3; TRBD1 is a possible D gene (6 bases). The CDR3 is 15 amino acids. Trimming removed 0 bases from V and 3 bases from J, with 9 bases in between. The germline CDR1 and CDR2 sequences are LGHNA and YSLEER. CDR3 coding DNA: TGCGCCAGCAGCCAAGACAGGGGCTTTGGAAACACCATATATTTT. Translation gives CASSQDRGFGNTIYF.

The chain is built from TRBV6-4 and TRBJ2-7; D unresolved. This CDR3 has 13 amino acids. V was shortened by 4 bases and J by 5 bases, with 12 bases between the two germline ends. Per germline, CDR1 MRHNA and CDR2 SNTAGT. The CDR3 protein is CASSATYPNEQYF. CDR3 coding DNA: TGTGCCAGCAGTGCCACTTATCCTAACGAGCAGTACTTC.

The chain has TRBV6-1 and TRBJ2-1; 11 bases fit TRBD2. V lost 4 bases to trimming and J lost 8 bases; unmatched junction nucleotides: 13. Germline CDR1 reads MNHNS; CDR2 reads SASEGT. The CDR3 consists of 17 residues. The CDR3 nucleotides read TGTGCCAGCAGTGCACCTTCCCTAGCGGGAGGCGAGTATGAGCAGTTCTTC. The encoded protein is CASSAPSLAGGEYEQFF.

The chain is built from TRBV7-8 and TRBJ2-6; 10 bases fit TRBD2. Per germline, CDR1 SGHVS and CDR2 FQNEAQ. This CDR3 has 16 amino acids. V lost 7 bases and J lost 2; bases outside the gene matches: 5. CDR3 loop: CASTPSGRTGANVLTF. The CDR3 DNA is TGTGCCAGCACTCCTAGCGGGAGAACTGGGGCCAACGTCCTGACTTTC.

This chain joins TRBV7-8 and TRBJ2-2; D possibly corresponds to TRBD1 (7 bases). The CDR3 runs to 15 residues. Looked up from germline, CDR1 is SGHVS and CDR2 is FQNEAQ. The V end lost 5 bases, the J end lost 6 bases, and 16 bases lay between the germline ends. This CDR3 reads CASSRGTARAGELFF. In DNA form, the CDR3 reads TGTGCCAGCAGCCGGGGGACAGCCAGGGCCGGGGAGCTGTTTTTT.

The gene calls are TRBV5-4 and TRBJ2-7; 7 bases are a match to TRBD2. The CDR3 is 13 amino acids. Germline V gene data show CDR1 as SGHNT and CDR2 as YYREEE (reference sequence). Germline trimming cut 4 bases from V and 4 bases from J; bases unmatched to any gene: 5. CDR3 protein: CASSGGRGYEQYF. For the CDR3, the DNA is TGTGCCAGCAGCGGCGGGAGAGGGTACGAGCAGTACTTC.

The chain is built from TRBV6-1 and TRBJ2-7, with a weak D call TRBD1 (6 bases). Germline V gene lookup returns CDR1 MNHNS and CDR2 SASEGT. CDR3 size: 15 residues. Trimming left V 3 bases short and J 2 bases short, with 14 bases between. The CDR3 reads CASSEVHRATYEQYF. The CDR3 nucleotides read TGTGCCAGCAGTGAGGTCCACAGGGCAACCTACGAGCAGTACTTC.

This chain links TRBV11-2 with TRBJ2-1; D is possibly TRBD2 (6 bases). The ends were cut back, 5 bases at V and 7 bases at J, with 24 bases in the middle. The CDR3 is 17 amino acids. Germline V gene data show CDR1 as SGHAT and CDR2 as FQNNGV. The CDR3 DNA sequence: TGTGCCAGCAGCCCGCTCTTGTCCGGCGGGAATAGGAATGAGCAGTTCTTC. Translating gives CASSPLLSGGNRNEQFF.

This clone was detected only a few times. The V gene is TRBV21-1, the J gene TRBJ1-6; TRBD1, the D gene given by the table, was not confirmed from the DNA. TRBV21-1 is a documented pseudogene. The CDR3 consists of 17 residues. CDR3: CASSRDSSEGDNSPLHF. The CDR3 DNA is TGTGCCAGCAGCAGAGACAGCTCCGAAGGAGATAATTCACCCCTCCACTTT.

The CDR3 DNA sequence: TGCGCCAGCAGTGAGCCGTCGGGAGGGGGGTACGAGCAGTACTTC. This gives the protein CASSEPSGGGYEQYF. The chain is built from TRBV10-2 and TRBJ2-7, with 8 nucleotides matching TRBD2. The ends lost 2 bases at V and 4 bases at J; junction bases unmatched: 7. This CDR3 comprises 15 residues. The germline CDR1 and CDR2 sequences are WSHSY and SAAADI.

V usage is TRBV12-5 and J usage is TRBJ1-4; D gene unclear. The CDR3 contains 15 residues. Germline lookup yields CDR1 LGHNT and CDR2 FRNRAP. V gave up 0 bases and J gave up 8 bases, with 13 bases separating them. The chain's CDR3 is CASGLVLAAVEKLFF. DNA for the CDR3: TGTGCTAGTGGTTTGGTATTAGCCGCGGTGGAAAAACTGTTTTTT. The full variable domain, rest sourced from reference TRBV12-5 and TRBJ1-4, is DARVTQTPRHKVTEMGQEVTMRCQPILGHNTVFWYRQTMMQGLELLAYFRNRAPLDDSGMPKDRFSAEMPDATLATLKIQPSEPRDSAVYFCASGLVLAAVEKLFFGSGTQLSVL.

The V gene is TRBV12-5, the J gene TRBJ1-2, with D possibly TRBD1 on 6 matching bases. Germline V gene lookup returns CDR1 LGHNT and CDR2 FRNRAP. The V gene lost 5 bases and the J gene lost 6 bases, with 13 bases spanning the gap. The CDR3 loop spans 13 amino acids. The chain's CDR3 is CASGLRTVDGYTF. In DNA form, the CDR3 reads TGTGCTAGTGGTCTACGGACAGTCGATGGCTACACCTTC. Complete variable domain (other parts from reference TRBV12-5 and TRBJ1-2): DARVTQTPRHKVTEMGQEVTMRCQPILGHNTVFWYRQTMMQGLELLAYFRNRAPLDDSGMPKDRFSAEMPDATLATLKIQPSEPRDSAVYFCASGLRTVDGYTFGSGTRLTVV.

Concerning this clone: The junction and the germline gene differ at one end; a read error may be behind it. The chain uses TRBV11-3 and TRBJ2-2, with D perhaps TRBD2 (5 bases). CDR1 SGHNT and CDR2 YENEEA come from the germline V gene. This CDR3 has 16 amino acids. CDR3 in amino acids: CASSLDGGGNTGELFF. The CDR3 nucleotides read TGTGCCAGTAGCTTAGATGGAGGTGGGAACACCGGGGAGCTGTTTTTT.

This clone came up once. This rearrangement joins TRBV27 to TRBJ2-7; D may be TRBD1 (7 bases). The CDR3 has 16 residues. V shed 6 bases and J shed 2 bases, with 20 bases lying between them. Looked up from germline, CDR1 is MNHEY and CDR2 is SMNVEV (reference sequence). The CDR3 loop reads CASRPRAEGATYEQYF. DNA of the CDR3: TGTGCCAGCAGGCCTCGCGCGGAGGGGGCCACCTACGAGCAGTACTTC.

V gene TRBV18 combines with J gene TRBJ1-4; TRBD1 agrees at 10 bases. J gave up 2 bases and V 3 bases, and 3 bases lay outside the gene matches. The CDR3 runs to 16 residues. The germline V gene has CDR1 KGHSH and CDR2 LQKENI. CDR3 residues: CASSPGQGTTNEKLFF. The CDR3 DNA reads as TGTGCCAGCTCACCGGGACAGGGGACGACTAATGAAAAACTGTTTTTT.

V and J are TRBV5-1 and TRBJ2-7, with D unclear. The germline V gene encodes CDR1 SGHRS and CDR2 YFSETQ. The CDR3 consists of 14 residues. The ends were cut back, 2 bases at V and 3 bases at J, with 12 bases in the middle. The CDR3 bases are TGCGCCAGCAGCTTAGACGGAGCTAACTACGAGCAGTACTTC. Its translation is CASSLDGANYEQYF. Full variable domain (outside the CDR3, taken from reference TRBV5-1 and TRBJ2-7): KAGVTQTPRYLIKTRGQQVTLSCSPISGHRSVSWYQQTPGQGLQFLFEYFSETQRNKGNFPGRFSGRQFSNSRSEMNVSTLELGDSALYLCASSLDGANYEQYFGPGTRLTVT.

This clone was picked up one time. The gene calls are TRBV19 and TRBJ1-1; D ambiguous. CDR3 size: 15 residues. Deletions cut 5 bases from V and 2 bases from J, with 15 bases between. Germline V gene lookup returns CDR1 LNHDA and CDR2 SQIVND (reference sequence). The CDR3 loop is CASSVQVSPNTEAFF. CDR3 nucleotides: TGTGCCAGTAGTGTTCAGGTCTCCCCCAACACTGAAGCTTTCTTT.

The chain joins TRBV9 to TRBJ2-7, with D perhaps TRBD1 (6 bases). CDR1 is SGDLS, CDR2 YYNGEE, per germline. This CDR3 contains 12 residues. Between the trimmed V and J ends, which lost 4 bases and 8 bases, there was a span of 13 bases. The CDR3 is CASSNTGLQQYF. CDR3 nucleotides: TGTGCCAGCAGCAACACAGGGCTCCAGCAGTACTTC.

The chain carries TRBV30 and TRBJ1-2; 8 bases line up with TRBD1. The CDR3 has 14 residues. Germline V gives CDR1 GTSNPN, CDR2 SVGIG (reference sequence). J gave up 8 bases and V 0 bases, and 8 bases lay outside the gene matches. The CDR3 DNA reads as TGTGCCTGGAGTGTAATGGACAGGGCAAGCGGCTACACCTTC. Protein: CAWSVMDRASGYTF.